This T cell receptor beta chain was recovered during a study of cytomegalovirus exposure and HLA in healthy donors. Findings of the study overall: Some V segments, including TRBV6-2 and TRBV6-3, were excluded as indistinguishable.

The PCR used 60 Vbeta and 13 Jbeta primers. Assay: immunoSEQ multiplex PCR; the TCRdb copy retains only in-frame clones and omits some. The sample table includes some 75,000 clones. V gave up 5 bases and J gave up 6 bases, with 13 bases separating them. CDR1 is SGHAT and CDR2 is FQNNGV in the germline V gene. The CDR3 spans 13 residues. As concerns this clone: What it binds is not known.

The sequence was obtained from a boy aged 10-17 years in good health and CMV-seronegative. The rearrangement links TRBV11-2 to TRBJ1-1; D perhaps matches TRBD1 (5 bases). Sequencing used PBMCs. CDR3: CASSLTRGAEAFF. For the CDR3, the DNA is TGTGCCAGCAGCCTCACGCGGGGGGCTGAAGCTTTCTTT.